These T cell receptor beta chains were read from a single sample in a study of Graves' ophthalmopathy and Graves' hyperthyroidism. From the multiplex PCR reads, TCRdb called clonotypes with MiXCR, one entry per CDR3 protein. The table has over a million distinct CDR3 sequences, about 36% seen once. Material: peripheral blood or thyroid tissue (not recorded which). These receptors all stem from an adult man with Graves' hyperthyroidism. The CDR3 runs from the conserved cysteine through the conserved F or W. D genes are given only for firm matches. A row's size may be missing; if present it is once, few, many or a size class.

j_call,d_call,clone_size,v_call,cdr3_nt,cdr3_aa
TRBJ2-7,-,-,TRBV13,TGTGCCAGCAGCATCCGCCCCTACGAGCAGTACTTC,CASSIRPYEQYF
TRBJ1-3,-,-,TRBV11-2,TGTGCCAGCACCACTAGTAGGCGGATCTCTGGAAACACCATATATTTT,CASTTSRRISGNTIYF
TRBJ2-2,TRBD1,-,TRBV2,TGTGCCACCAGAGGTCGGGACAGCGCGGACACCGGGGAGCTGTTTTTT,CATRGRDSADTGELFF
TRBJ1-4,TRBD1,-,TRBV10-3,TGTGCCATCAGTTACCTGACAGGGTTAAATGAAAAACTGTTTTTT,CAISYLTGLNEKLFF
TRBJ2-7,TRBD1,many,TRBV5-1,TGCGCCAGCAGCTTGGACCAGGGGGCGAACGAGCAGTACTTC,CASSLDQGANEQYF
TRBJ1-5,-,many,TRBV2,TGTGCCAGCAGTGAACAGGTTCAGCCCCAGCATTTT,CASSEQVQPQHF
TRBJ1-5,-,-,TRBV19,TGTGCCAGCAGTCCAGACCGAGACAATCAGCCCCGGCATTTT,CASSPDRDNQPRHF
TRBJ2-1,TRBD2,-,TRBV10-3,TGTGCCATCAGGGGGACTAGCTTGGATGAGCAGTTCTTC,CAIRGTSLDEQFF
TRBJ2-7,-,-,TRBV10-2,TGCGCCAGCAGTGAGCCGGACATCCACGAGCAGTACTTC,CASSEPDIHEQYF
TRBJ1-1,-,-,TRBV7-3,TGTGCCAGCAGGGATGGGCCGATCACTGAAGCTTTCTTT,CASRDGPITEAFF
TRBJ2-7,-,-,TRBV12-3/TRBV12-4,TGTGCCAGCAGTTTATCTAACAGGATTCACGAGCAGTACTTC,CASSLSNRIHEQYF
TRBJ1-6,TRBD1,-,TRBV15,TGTGCCACCAGCAGCCCCGGGGGGACAGCCCGGAATTCACCCCTCCACTTT,CATSSPGGTARNSPLHF
TRBJ2-7,-,many,TRBV29-1,TGCAGCGTTGAAGTAGTTGGCACCTCCGACTCCTACGAGCAGTACTTC,CSVEVVGTSDSYEQYF
TRBJ2-7,-,few,TRBV13,TGTGCCAGCAGCGCCAACTTACAGGGGGGGTACGAGCAGTACTTC,CASSANLQGGYEQYF
TRBJ1-1,TRBD1,-,TRBV25-1,TGTGCCAGCAGTGAATCTGTCGGAGGGGGCAAGAACACTGAAGCTTTCTTT,CASSESVGGGKNTEAFF
TRBJ1-4,-,few,TRBV18,TGTGCCAGCTCACCACCGGTCAGAGAAAAACTGTTTTTT,CASSPPVREKLFF
TRBJ2-5,-,once,TRBV7-9,TGTGCCAGCAGCTCAACGGAGGGAAGTCAGCAGTACTTC,CASSSTEGSQQYF
TRBJ1-2,-,-,TRBV7-3,TGTGCCAGCAGCATAGCACAGGGATCCTATGGCTACACCTTC,CASSIAQGSYGYTF
TRBJ2-7,TRBD2,many,TRBV7-9,TGTGCCAGCAGTAGCACTAGCGGGAGTATCTACGAGCAGTACTTC,CASSSTSGSIYEQYF
TRBJ1-1,-,-,TRBV10-3,TGTGCCATCAACCGGGAGGCGAACACTGAAGCTTTCTTT,CAINREANTEAFF
TRBJ1-3,-,-,TRBV20-1,TGCAGTGCTAGGAGCGACGGAGGATCCTCTGGAAACACCATATATTTT,CSARSDGGSSGNTIYF
TRBJ2-5,TRBD1,-,TRBV7-3,TGTGCCAGCAGCGCAGGACAGGGGAGAAGGACCCAGTACTTC,CASSAGQGRRTQYF
TRBJ2-2,-,-,TRBV5-8,TGTGCCACCGGCTCGTCCACCGGGGAGCTGTTTTTT,CATGSSTGELFF
TRBJ1-2,TRBD1,few,TRBV7-9,TGTGCCAGCATTGCCTGGGACAGCGATAACTATGGCTACACCTTC,CASIAWDSDNYGYTF
TRBJ2-3,TRBD2,-,TRBV2,TGTGCCAGCAGTGGAGGGACTAGCGGGATGACACCTGGTACGCAGTATTTT,CASSGGTSGMTPGTQYF
TRBJ1-4,-,many,TRBV29-1,TGCAGCGTTGGACAAGGGAGAGGTGTCGAACTGTTTTTT,CSVGQGRGVELFF
TRBJ1-1,-,-,TRBV2,TGTGCCAGCAGTGTAGGGGACCTCAATGAAGCTTTCTTT,CASSVGDLNEAFF
TRBJ2-3,-,-,TRBV7-2,TGTGCCAGCAGCCCCTACCTACTTCGCACAGATACGCAGTATTTT,CASSPYLLRTDTQYF
TRBJ1-6,TRBD1,many,TRBV6-1,TGTGCCAGCAGTGACCGACCGGGACAGGGTAGTTCACCCCTCCACTTT,CASSDRPGQGSSPLHF
TRBJ1-4,TRBD1,many,TRBV20-1,TGCAGTGCTGACAGGGTGGATAATGAAAAACTGTTTTTT,CSADRVDNEKLFF
TRBJ2-5,-,-,TRBV28,TGTGCCAGTAGTTGGTTGAGCGACGAGACCCAGTACTTC,CASSWLSDETQYF
TRBJ2-7,TRBD2,many,TRBV12-3/TRBV12-4,TGTGCCAGCAGTTCCACTAGCGGGAGGCCCCCCTACGAGCAGTACTTC,CASSSTSGRPPYEQYF
TRBJ2-5,-,few,TRBV4-1,TGCGCCAGCAGCCATAGGTACTCAGAGACCCAGTACTTC,CASSHRYSETQYF
TRBJ1-1,-,-,TRBV10-3,TGTGCCACCAGTGATCAGCAGGGCAAGAGCACTGAAGCTTTCTTT,CATSDQQGKSTEAFF
TRBJ1-1,-,few,TRBV6-5,TGTGCCAGCAGGCGCCTGACTTTTGGGAACACTGAAGCTTTCTTT,CASRRLTFGNTEAFF
TRBJ2-6,-,-,TRBV6-5,TGTGCCAGCAGTTCGGTTTATGGGGCCAACGTCCTGACTTTC,CASSSVYGANVLTF
TRBJ1-4,-,-,TRBV4-3,TGCGCCAGCAGTCAAGACGCCTCAGCAGAGAGACATACAACTAATGAAAAACTGTTTTTT,CASSQDASAERHTTNEKLFF